This T cell receptor (beta chain) stems from a study of radiotherapy plus CTLA-4 blockade in lung cancer. Across the whole study: Objective responses were documented in around 19% of patients, with disease control in just over 30%.

Produced via immunoSEQ multiplex PCR; TCRdb's table is partial and in-frame only. The profile shows approximately 100,000 clones, 75% to 85% of them singletons. Regarding this clone: Antigen specificity is unknown.

Trimming cost V 7 bases and J 2 bases; bases outside gene matches: 3. CDR3 length: 12 amino acids. The germline gives CDR1 SQVTM, CDR2 ANQGSEA. Study observations and caveats: Blood TCR clones of tumor origin expanded after radiotherapy plus ipilimumab. The authors reported that early blood T cell clone dynamics, with interferon-beta, best predicted response.

Patients in the study, people with chemo-refractory metastatic non-small-cell lung cancer, received focal radiation plus ipilimumab CTLA-4 blockade. The rearrangement uses TRBV29-1 and TRBJ2-3; 7 bases align to TRBD2. This specimen was peripheral blood, taken from a patient treated with radiotherapy plus ipilimumab. This receptor was taken from a human donor with non-small cell lung cancer who had a partial response to radiotherapy plus ipilimumab. The CDR3 DNA follows: TGCAGCGGAAGCGGGGTCACAGATACGCAGTATTTT. It is translated as CSGSGVTDTQYF.